Reported below is one TCR beta chain. What it binds is not known. This entry is derived from a study of tumor-infiltrating lymphocytes in primary liver carcinoma. Study background: Each of the growths was stage T1-T3 N0M0, extending roughly 4.2 to 10 cm across. General study results and limits: For tumor-adjacent and tumor-blood pairs, overlap was less than that seen for tumor region pairs. It was in tumors, not blood, that the top-250-clone fraction was significantly higher (p = 0.039).

A primer in the constant region served to generate TCR beta cDNA from roughly 520 ng of total RNA. For TCR beta, libraries were produced by three nested multiplex PCR rounds using slightly modified ARM-PCR. Investigators reported that the first two PCR rounds, at about 11 cycles each, used TRBV1-TRBV30 forward primers with a C-beta reverse primer. TCRdb fed the multiplex PCR reads into MiXCR, producing one record per CDR3 protein. The top ten clones hold 35% to 45% of a sample with about 37,000 distinct CDR3 sequences, roughly 80% of them seen once. With 7 bases removed from V and 0 bases from J, the gap between germline ends came to 16 bases. The CDR3 loop spans 15 amino acids. CDR1 is SGHAT, CDR2 FQNNGV, per germline. Co-extraction of both nucleic acids (RNA and DNA) used 20-30 mg of unsorted bulk tissue. Surgical resection was used to treat these primary liver carcinoma patients.

Sequenced sample: tumor-adjacent normal liver tissue. The receptor's source is a man aged 35-49 years with primary liver carcinoma and hepatitis B virus infection. The chain joins TRBV11-2 to TRBJ2-7; D is perhaps TRBD1 (5 bases). CDR3: CASNLSAGFSYEQYF. DNA for the CDR3: TGTGCCAGCAATTTATCGGCAGGGTTCTCCTACGAGCAGTACTTC.